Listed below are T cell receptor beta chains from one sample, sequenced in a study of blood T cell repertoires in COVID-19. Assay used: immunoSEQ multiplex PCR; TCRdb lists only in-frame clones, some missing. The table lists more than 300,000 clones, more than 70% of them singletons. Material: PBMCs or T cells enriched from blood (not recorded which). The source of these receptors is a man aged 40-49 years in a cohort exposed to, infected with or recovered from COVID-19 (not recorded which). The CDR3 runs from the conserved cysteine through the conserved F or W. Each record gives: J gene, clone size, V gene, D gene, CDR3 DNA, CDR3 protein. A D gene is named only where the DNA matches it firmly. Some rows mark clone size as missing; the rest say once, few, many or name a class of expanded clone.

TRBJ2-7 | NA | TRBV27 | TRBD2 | TGTGCCAGCAGTTTTAAGGGGACTAACCTAACCCCCTACGAGCAGTACTTC | CASSFKGTNLTPYEQYF
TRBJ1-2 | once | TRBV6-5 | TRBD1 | TGTGCCAGCAATAGACAGGGGGCTAACTATGGCTACACCTTC | CASNRQGANYGYTF
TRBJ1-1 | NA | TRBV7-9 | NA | TGTGCCAGCAGCCGTCGGGACACTGAAGCTTTCTTT | CASSRRDTEAFF
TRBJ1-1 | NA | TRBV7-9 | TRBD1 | TGTGCCAGCATCCCGGGACAGGGGATGCGCACTGAAGCTTTCTTT | CASIPGQGMRTEAFF
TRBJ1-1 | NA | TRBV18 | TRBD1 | TGTGCCAGCTCAAGGACAGGGAACACTGAAGCTTTCTTT | CASSRTGNTEAFF
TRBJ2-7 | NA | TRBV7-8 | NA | TGTGCCAGCAGCCCCCGGACTAATTCCTACGAGCAGTACTTC | CASSPRTNSYEQYF
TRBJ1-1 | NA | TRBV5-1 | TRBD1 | TGCGCCAGCAGCTTGGGACAGGGGGAAGCTTTCTTT | CASSLGQGEAFF
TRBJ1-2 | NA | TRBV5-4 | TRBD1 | TGTGCCAGCAGCTCCCGACAGGGCGATGGCTACACCTTC | CASSSRQGDGYTF
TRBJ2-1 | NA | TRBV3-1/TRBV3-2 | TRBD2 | TGTGCCAGCAGCCGTTCAAGACTAGCGGGCATCTACAATGAGCAGTTCTTC | CASSRSRLAGIYNEQFF
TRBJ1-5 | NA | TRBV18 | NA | TGTGCCAGCTCACCCGCGGTCAGCAATCAGCCCCAGCATTTT | CASSPAVSNQPQHF
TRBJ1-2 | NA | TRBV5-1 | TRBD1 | TGCGCCAGCAGCTCGCGACAGGGCGCCAACTATGGCTACACCTTC | CASSSRQGANYGYTF
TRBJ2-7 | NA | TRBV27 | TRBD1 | TGTGCCAGCAGTTTCCAAGCGACAGGGACGAACTACGAGCAGTACTTC | CASSFQATGTNYEQYF
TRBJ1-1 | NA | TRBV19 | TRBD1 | TGTGCCAGTAGTAACCGACAGGGTCTTGACCCCCCAGCTTTCTTT | CASSNRQGLDPPAFF
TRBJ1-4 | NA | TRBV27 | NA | TGTGCCAGCAGTCGTCGAGGGAGCACTAATGAAAAACTGTTTTTT | CASSRRGSTNEKLFF
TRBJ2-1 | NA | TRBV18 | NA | TGTGCCAGCTCACCGCCGAGCTACAATGAGCAGTTCTTC | CASSPPSYNEQFF
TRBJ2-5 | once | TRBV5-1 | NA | TGCGCCAGCAGCTTTGAGGGCAGGGGCTCTGCACAGTACTTC | CASSFEGRGSAQYF
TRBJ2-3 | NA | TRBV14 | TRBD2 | TGTGCCAGCAGCCTTAGCGGGAGGGCAGATACGCAGTATTTT | CASSLSGRADTQYF
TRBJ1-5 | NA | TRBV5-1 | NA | TGCGCCAGCAGCTTGGAGGGTGGGGGACACTTTCCCGGCAATCAGCCCCAGCATTTT | CASSLEGGGHFPGNQPQHF
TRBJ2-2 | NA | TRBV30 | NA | TGTGCCTGGAGTGTACTGATCGGGGAGCTGTTTTTT | CAWSVLIGELFF
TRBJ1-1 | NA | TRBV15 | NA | TGTGCCACCAGCAGAGATCAGGGGACCACTGAAGCTTTCTTT | CATSRDQGTTEAFF
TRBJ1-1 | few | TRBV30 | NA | TGTGCCTGGAGTATTAGATTAGCAGCTTTCTTT | CAWSIRLAAFF
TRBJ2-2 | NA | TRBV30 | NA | TGTGCCTCCCCAGCCCGGGGAACCACCGGGGAGCTGTTTTTT | CASPARGTTGELFF
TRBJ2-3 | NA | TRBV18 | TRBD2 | TGTGCCAGCTCACTTAGCGGGAGAGGAGATACGCAGTATTTT | CASSLSGRGDTQYF
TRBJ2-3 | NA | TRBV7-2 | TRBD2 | TGTGCCAGCAGCTTCCGGCTAGCGGGAGGAGATACGCAGTATTTT | CASSFRLAGGDTQYF
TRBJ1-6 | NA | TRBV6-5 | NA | TGTGCCAGCAGTTACCAGGGGATGGCCACCGGGACACCCCTCCACTTT | CASSYQGMATGTPLHF
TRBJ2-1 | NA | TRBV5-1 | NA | TGCGCCAGCAGCGTGGACATAGCCGCTGAGCAGTTCTTC | CASSVDIAAEQFF
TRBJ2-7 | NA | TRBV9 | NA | TGTGCCAGCAGCGTAGGTGGTGGAGACTACGAGCAGTACTTC | CASSVGGGDYEQYF
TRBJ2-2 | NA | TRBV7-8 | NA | TGTGCCAGCAGCTTAGACGGGAGAATCGGGGAGCTGTTTTTT | CASSLDGRIGELFF
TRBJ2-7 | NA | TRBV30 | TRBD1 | TGTGCCTGGGTAAGACAGGGAACCTACGAGCAGTACTTC | CAWVRQGTYEQYF
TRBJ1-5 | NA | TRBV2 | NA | TGTGCCAGCAGCAGGTCCGACAATCAGCCCCAGCATTTT | CASSRSDNQPQHF
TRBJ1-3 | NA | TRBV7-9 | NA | TGTGCCAGCAGCTCATCCCCGGACTTCTACTCTGGAAACACCATATATTTT | CASSSSPDFYSGNTIYF
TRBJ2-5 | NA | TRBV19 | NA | TGTGCCAGTAGTATAACTAGCTATACCTCAGAGACCCAGTACTTC | CASSITSYTSETQYF
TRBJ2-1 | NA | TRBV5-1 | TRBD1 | TGCGCCAGCAGCGGGGGGACAGGGGCAGACTACAATGAGCAGTTCTTC | CASSGGTGADYNEQFF
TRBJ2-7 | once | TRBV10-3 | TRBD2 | TGTGCCATCAGCCACCTTCCCCCCGGGGATAGCGGGGCCTACGAGCAGTACTTC | CAISHLPPGDSGAYEQYF
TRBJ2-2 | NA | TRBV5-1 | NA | TGCGCCAGCAGCTTGGCCATTATAGCGGCGAACACCGGGGAGCTGTTTTTT | CASSLAIIAANTGELFF
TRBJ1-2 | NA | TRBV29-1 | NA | TGCAGCGCGGTTGTAGGGGGACCCTATGGCTACACCTTC | CSAVVGGPYGYTF
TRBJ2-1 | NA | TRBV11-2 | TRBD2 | TGTGCCAGCAGCAATACCCCTAGCGGACCTAGCTCCTGGCAGTTCTTC | CASSNTPSGPSSWQFF
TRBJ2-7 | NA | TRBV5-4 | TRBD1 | TGTGCCAGCAGCTTGGGGCAGGGACAGGGGGCCGGCGAGCAGTACTTC | CASSLGQGQGAGEQYF
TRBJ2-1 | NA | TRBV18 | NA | TGTGCCAGCTCACCTGGACTCAGGAACAATGAGCAGTTCTTC | CASSPGLRNNEQFF
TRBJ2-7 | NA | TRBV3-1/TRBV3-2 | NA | TGTGCCAGCAGCCAAGCCCCGACAGCCTACGAGCAGTACTTC | CASSQAPTAYEQYF
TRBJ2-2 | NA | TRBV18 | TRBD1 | TGTGCCAGCTCACCCGGGACAGGGAACACCGGGGAGCTGTTTTTT | CASSPGTGNTGELFF
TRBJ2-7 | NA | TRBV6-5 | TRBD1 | TGTGCCAGCAGGACAGGGAGTTACGACGAGCAGTACTTC | CASRTGSYDEQYF
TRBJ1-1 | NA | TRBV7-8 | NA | TGTGCCAGCAGCCGGGGGGCAGGGGTGAACACTGAAGCTTTCTTT | CASSRGAGVNTEAFF
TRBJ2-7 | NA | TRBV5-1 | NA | TGCGCCAGCAGCTTGGATGTTAGAAAGAACGAGCAGTACTTC | CASSLDVRKNEQYF
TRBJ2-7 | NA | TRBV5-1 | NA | TGCGCCAGCAGCTTGGACACCAAGACCTACGAGCAGTACTTC | CASSLDTKTYEQYF